Sequencing of this T cell receptor (beta chain) was carried out in a study of blood T cell repertoires in COVID-19. Across the study: Collection of acute and convalescent COVID-19 samples took place in the United States, Italy and Spain. T cells, B-cell-depleted T cells, or PBMCs provided the cDNA or gDNA that served as material.

In the original analysis: Using reference gene primer amplification, nucleated cell counts were estimated. The assay was immunoSEQ multiplex PCR, and TCRdb's table has in-frame clones only and misses some. D and trimming were read from the DNA, whereas the V and J calls and clone size are those reported in that table. In the table there are 100,000 to 150,000 clones, almost 85% of which are singletons. Losses at the gene ends were 3 bases for V and 2 bases for J; bases not matched to a gene: 5. The CDR3 length is 15 residues. Germline V lookup: CDR1 SGHAT, CDR2 FQNNGV. This sequence originates from a man between 60 and 75 years old with acute or convalescent COVID-19. The material sequenced was peripheral blood. This sequence joins TRBV11-2 and TRBJ2-3, with 7 bases fitting TRBD1. Here the CDR3 reads CASSFRGIVTDTQYF. The CDR3 DNA follows: TGTGCCAGCAGCTTCAGGGGGATAGTCACAGATACGCAGTATTTT.